Following are 15 T cell receptor beta chains from one sample sequenced in a study of control samples from healthy donors and cancer patients. Sequencing used immunoSEQ multiplex PCR; TCRdb keeps in-frame clones, though not all of them. The table lists some 71,000 clones, roughly nine tenths of them singletons. Sample: PBMCs. These receptors all stem from a man between 60 and 75 years old with colorectal cancer.

The chain is built from TRBV9 and TRBJ1-3; TRBD1 agrees at 7 bases. CDR1 is SGDLS and CDR2 is YYNGEE in the germline V gene. The CDR3 is 15 amino acids. Trimming at V came to 3 bases and at J to 4 bases, leaving 7 bases not matched to a gene. The CDR3 DNA reads as TGTGCCAGCAGCGGACAGGGTCTTCGAGGAAACACCATATATTTT. It specifies CASSGQGLRGNTIYF.

The chain employs TRBV27 and TRBJ2-7; 9 bases align to TRBD1. This CDR3 is 15 amino acids long. Germline-derived CDR1 and CDR2 are MNHEY and SMNVEV (reference sequence). With 4 bases clipped from V and 3 bases from J, the junction kept 7 bases outside the gene matches. CDR3 region: CASSSRTGVHYEQYF. The DNA of the CDR3 is TGTGCCAGCAGTTCACGGACAGGGGTGCACTACGAGCAGTACTTC.

The V and J genes are TRBV9 and TRBJ2-5; D possibly matches TRBD1 or TRBD2 (5 bases each). CDR3 length: 15 residues. Trimming stripped 0 bases from V and 0 bases from J, with 9 bases between. CDR1 and CDR2 (germline): SGDLS, YYNGEE. CDR3 protein: CASSVGGVHQETQYF. CDR3 bases: TGTGCCAGCAGCGTAGGAGGGGTACACCAAGAGACCCAGTACTTC.

This chain uses TRBV7-6 with TRBJ2-2; D is uncertain. The length of the CDR3 is 14 residues. Germline V gene sequence: CDR1 SGHVS, CDR2 FNYEAQ. V was shortened by 5 bases and J by 1 base, with 8 bases between the two germline ends. The CDR3 here is CASSTSQNTGELFF. The CDR3 DNA follows: TGTGCCAGCAGCACCTCACAGAACACCGGGGAGCTGTTTTTT.

The V call is TRBV7-7, the J call TRBJ2-5; weak D call: TRBD2 (7 bases). V was shortened by 3 bases and J by 4 bases, with 18 bases between the two germline ends. Looked up from germline, CDR1 is SSHAT and CDR2 is FNYEAQ (reference sequence). The CDR3 loop spans 16 amino acids. The CDR3 DNA sequence: TGTGCCAGCAGCTTCTCCGGCGGGGGCATTAGAGAGACCCAGTACTTC. Translation gives CASSFSGGGIRETQYF.

This chain uses TRBV12-3 or TRBV12-4 with TRBJ2-7; 7 bases are a match to TRBD1. The V and J ends lost 4 bases and 2 bases, in that order; junction bases with no gene match: 2. The CDR3 extends over 13 amino acids. The CDR3 DNA is TGTGCCAGCAGTTGGGGACAGACCTACGAGCAGTACTTC. Residues: CASSWGQTYEQYF.

The rearrangement joins TRBV29-1 to TRBJ2-5; D possibly uses TRBD1 or TRBD2 (6 bases each). V dropped 5 bases and J dropped 0 bases, with 13 bases sitting between them. The CDR3 runs 14 residues. Germline-derived CDR1 and CDR2 are SQVTM and ANQGSEA. CDR3 region: CSVNPGGYQETQYF. CDR3 bases: TGCAGCGTTAACCCCGGGGGCTACCAAGAGACCCAGTACTTC. The full variable domain, rest sourced from reference TRBV29-1 and TRBJ2-5, is SAVISQKPSRDICQRGTSLTIQCQVDSQVTMMFWYRQQPGQSLTLIATANQGSEATYESGFVIDKFPISRPNLTFSTLTVSNMSPEDSSIYLCSVNPGGYQETQYFGPGTRLLVL.

This chain connects TRBV3-1 (or the pseudogene TRBV3-2) to TRBJ1-1, with D tentatively TRBD1 (6 bases). V was shortened by 0 bases and J by 5 bases, with 16 bases between the two germline ends. The CDR3 length is 16 residues. Germline V gene sequence: CDR1 LGHDT, CDR2 YNNKEL (reference sequence). In DNA form, the CDR3 reads TGTGCCAGCAGCCAAGAAGGGGGACACGCGAGGACTGAAGCTTTCTTT. It translates to CASSQEGGHARTEAFF.

V and J are TRBV12-5 and TRBJ2-3, with 9 nucleotides matching TRBD2. The germline V gene encodes CDR1 LGHNT and CDR2 FRNRAP. This CDR3 is 15 amino acids long. V lost 5 bases, J lost 4 bases, and 7 bases stayed unmatched. The DNA for the CDR3 is TGTGCTAGTGGTGTGGGGCGGGGGGGCGCAGATACGCAGTATTTT. Protein: CASGVGRGGADTQYF.

The chain joins TRBV6-1 to TRBJ1-3; D not resolved. This CDR3 has 16 amino acids. The germline V gene encodes CDR1 MNHNS and CDR2 SASEGT. Trimming removed 2 bases at V and 0 bases at J, with 11 bases between. In nucleotides, the CDR3 is TGTGCCAGCAGTGAACTCGTAGGGAGCTCTGGAAACACCATATATTTT. This codes for CASSELVGSSGNTIYF.

The rearrangement uses TRBV4-1 and TRBJ2-7; no clear D. Trimming cost V 1 base and J 0 bases, with 13 bases left between them. The CDR3 contains 16 residues. Germline V gene sequence: CDR1 MGHRA, CDR2 YSYEKL. This CDR3 is CASSQAPFPSSYEQYF. The CDR3 nucleotides read TGCGCCAGCAGCCAAGCTCCCTTCCCGAGCTCCTACGAGCAGTACTTC.

This clone was observed a handful of times. The chain uses TRBV15 and TRBJ2-7, with D possibly being TRBD1 or TRBD2 (7 bases each). Germline V lookup: CDR1 LNHNV, CDR2 YYDKDF (reference sequence). This CDR3 contains 15 residues. The V and J ends lost 0 bases and 7 bases respectively, with 16 bases between them. CDR3 residues: CATSRDFQGGREQYF. CDR3 nucleotide sequence: TGTGCCACCAGCAGAGATTTTCAGGGGGGGCGGGAGCAGTACTTC. Full variable domain (outside the CDR3, taken from reference TRBV15 and TRBJ2-7): DAMVIQNPRYQVTQFGKPVTLSCSQTLNHNVMYWYQQKSSQAPKLLFHYYDKDFNNEADTPDNFQSRRPNTSFCFLDIRSPGLGDTAMYLCATSRDFQGGREQYFGPGTRLTVT.

This chain joins TRBV2 and TRBJ2-2; 8 nucleotides align to TRBD1. Unmatched junction bases numbered 2, after V lost 6 bases and J lost 5 bases. CDR3 length: 13 residues. CDR1 and CDR2 from the germline V gene are SNHLY and FYNNEI. The CDR3 spells CASRQGVTGELFF. Written as DNA, the CDR3 is TGTGCCAGCAGACAGGGGGTGACCGGGGAGCTGTTTTTT.

This rearrangement joins TRBV28 to TRBJ1-4; possible D gene TRBD1, 6 bases. The V gene lost 1 base and the J gene lost 6 bases, with 15 bases spanning the gap. Per the germline V gene, CDR1 is MDHEN and CDR2 is SYDVKM. The CDR3 totals 16 residues. CDR3: CASSLFPGAGDEKLFF. In nucleotides, the CDR3 is TGTGCCAGCAGTTTATTTCCGGGGGCGGGCGATGAAAAACTGTTTTTT.

In this sample, this clone turned up a few times. The chain combines TRBV6-2 or TRBV6-3 with TRBJ2-7; 9 positions match TRBD2. CDR1 and CDR2 (germline): MNHEY, SVGEGT. Trimming cost V 5 bases and J 2 bases; bases outside gene matches: 4. This CDR3 has 14 residues. The CDR3 bases are TGTGCCAGCAGTCGGCTAGCGGGGACCTACGAGCAGTACTTC. The encoded protein is CASSRLAGTYEQYF.